One T cell receptor (beta chain) is described in this entry. What it recognizes is unknown. Sequencing was at deep level. In the authors' methods: Filtering of immunoSEQ junctional sequences could not match full-length read filtering. TCRdb keeps only in-frame clones here, not all; method: immunoSEQ multiplex PCR. V and J calls and clone size are as listed in that table; D and trimming were resolved from the DNA. This table has 400,000 to 550,000 clones, less than 80% appearing once. Healthy HIV-negative adults with no recent acute infections or vaccinations were recruited as donors. The sample is drawn from a study of shared clonotypes between healthy human individuals. Whole-study results and caveats: Expectations were that clonotype sharing among donors would be affected by sequencing depth.

Material: PBMCs. The TCR sequence derives from a middle-aged woman in good health. Some clones in this sample may be carry-over from other donors' samples.

The CDR3 reads CASSWTPTGQFF. For the CDR3, the DNA is TGTGCCAGCAGCTGGACTCCGACGGGGCAGTTCTTC. The rearrangement links TRBV7-9 to TRBJ2-1; maybe TRBD2 (5 bases). V lost 4 bases, J lost 12 bases, and 13 bases lay in between. The CDR3 length is 12 residues. Germline V gives CDR1 SEHNR, CDR2 FQNEAQ (reference sequence).